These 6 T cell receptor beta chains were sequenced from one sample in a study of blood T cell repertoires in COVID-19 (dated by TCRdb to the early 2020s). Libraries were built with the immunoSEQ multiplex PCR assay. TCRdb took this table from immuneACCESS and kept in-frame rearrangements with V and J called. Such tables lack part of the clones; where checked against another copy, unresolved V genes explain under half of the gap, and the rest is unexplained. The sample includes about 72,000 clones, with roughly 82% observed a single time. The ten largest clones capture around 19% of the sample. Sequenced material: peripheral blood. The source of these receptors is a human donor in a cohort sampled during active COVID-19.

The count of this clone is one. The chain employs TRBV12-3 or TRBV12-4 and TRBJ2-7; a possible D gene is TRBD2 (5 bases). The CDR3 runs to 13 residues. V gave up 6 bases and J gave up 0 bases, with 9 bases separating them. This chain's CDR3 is CASSPGVSYEQYF. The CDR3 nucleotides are TGTGCCAGCAGCCCCGGGGTCTCCTACGAGCAGTACTTC.

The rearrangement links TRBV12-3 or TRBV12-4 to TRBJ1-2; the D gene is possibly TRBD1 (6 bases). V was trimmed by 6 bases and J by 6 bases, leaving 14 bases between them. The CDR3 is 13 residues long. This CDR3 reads CASRRTGQDGYTF. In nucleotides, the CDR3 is TGTGCCAGCAGAAGAACAGGGCAGGATGGCTACACCTTC.

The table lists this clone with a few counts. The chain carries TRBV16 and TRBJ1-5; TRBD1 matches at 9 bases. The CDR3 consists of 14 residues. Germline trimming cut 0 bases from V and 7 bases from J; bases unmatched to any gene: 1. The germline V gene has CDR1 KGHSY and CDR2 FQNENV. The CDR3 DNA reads TGTGCCAGCAGCCAATCACAGGGGGCCCAGCCCCAGCATTTT. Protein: CASSQSQGAQPQHF.

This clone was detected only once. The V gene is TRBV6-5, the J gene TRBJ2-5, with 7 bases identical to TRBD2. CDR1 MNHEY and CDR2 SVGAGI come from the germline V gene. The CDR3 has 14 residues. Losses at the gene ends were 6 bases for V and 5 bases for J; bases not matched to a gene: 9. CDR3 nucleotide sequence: TGTGCCAGCAGCCTCGGGCGGGGAGGGGAGACCCAGTACTTC. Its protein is CASSLGRGGETQYF.

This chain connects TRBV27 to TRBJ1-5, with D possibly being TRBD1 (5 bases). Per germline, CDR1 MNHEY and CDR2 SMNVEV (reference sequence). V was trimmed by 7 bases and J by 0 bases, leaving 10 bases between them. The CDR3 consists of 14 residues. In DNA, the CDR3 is TGTGCCAGCAATAACCAGGGTAGCAATCAGCCCCAGCATTTT. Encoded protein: CASNNQGSNQPQHF.

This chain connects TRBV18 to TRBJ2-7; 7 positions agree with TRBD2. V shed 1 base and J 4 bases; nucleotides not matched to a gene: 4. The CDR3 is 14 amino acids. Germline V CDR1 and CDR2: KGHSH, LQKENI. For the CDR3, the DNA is TGTGCCAGCTCACCACGGGGGGGGATGTACGAGCAGTACTTC. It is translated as CASSPRGGMYEQYF.